The T cell receptor (beta chain) under discussion was sequenced for a study of blood T cell repertoires in COVID-19. For the study at large: Sites across the United States, Italy and Spain contributed samples from acute and convalescent COVID-19.

The germline V and J ends were trimmed by 0 bases and 7 bases, with 10 bases remaining between them. The CDR3 is 14 amino acids. CDR1 is WNHNN, CDR2 SYGVQD, per germline (reference sequence). Authors' processing steps: By means of reference gene primer amplification, nucleated cell counts were estimated. The table came from immunoSEQ multiplex PCR; TCRdb's copy has only in-frame clones and leaves some out. Clone size and the V and J calls come from that table; the DNA yielded D and trimming. The table records around 84,000 clones, around 84% of them present only once. Specimen: peripheral blood. The rearrangement links TRBV10-1 to TRBJ2-1; no clear D. This sequence was found in an elderly man with active or convalescent COVID-19. This chain's CDR3 is CASSESRLLNEQFF. The DNA of the CDR3 is TGCGCCAGCAGTGAGTCTCGGTTATTGAATGAGCAGTTCTTC.